This T cell receptor (beta chain) was recovered during a study of human T cells and chemical hapten exposure. This clonotype was counted between two and nine times. Documented time point: healthy volunteer bleed at 6 weeks. The template was total RNA from unfractionated whole blood. TCRdb reprocessed the RACE reads with MiXCR, giving one entry per CDR3 protein. The table includes about 65,000 distinct CDR3 sequences, about 6.5% detected once. The ends were cut back, 2 bases at V and 7 bases at J, with 8 bases in the middle. The germline gives CDR1 SQVTM, CDR2 ANQGSEA. This CDR3 is built from 11 residues.

The gene calls are TRBV29-1 and TRBJ1-1; D ambiguous. The sequenced material came from whole blood. This sequence originates from a female donor in good health. Some clones in this sample may be carry-over from other donors' samples. CDR3 DNA: TGCAGCGTTGAAAAAGCAGGTGAAGCTTTCTTT. Its translation is CSVEKAGEAFF. The complete variable domain, with remaining parts taken from reference TRBV29-1 and TRBJ1-1, reads SAVISQKPSRDICQRGTSLTIQCQVDSQVTMMFWYRQQPGQSLTLIATANQGSEATYESGFVIDKFPISRPNLTFSTLTVSNMSPEDSSIYLCSVEKAGEAFFGQGTRLTVV.